This entry lists 32 T cell receptor beta chains sequenced from one sample in a study of blood T cell repertoires in COVID-19. Profiled with immunoSEQ multiplex PCR; TCRdb holds only in-frame clones, not every one. The table lists about 210,000 clones, around 83% of them singletons, with more than 8% in the top ten. The sequencing sample was made of peripheral blood. These receptors all stem from a woman aged 50 to 60 with acute or convalescent COVID-19.

The chain is built from TRBV11-2 and TRBJ2-2; D unclear. The CDR3 is 15 amino acids. Trimming removed 2 bases at V and 1 base at J, with 8 bases between. CDR1 is SGHAT, CDR2 FQNNGV, per germline. The CDR3 reads CASSLSLQNTGELFF. Written as DNA, the CDR3 is TGTGCCAGCAGCTTAAGCCTTCAGAACACCGGGGAGCTGTTTTTT.

The chain couples TRBV29-1 to TRBJ1-3; TRBD1 aligns across 8 bases. J gave up 2 bases and V 2 bases, and 8 bases lay outside the gene matches. Germline CDR1 reads SQVTM; CDR2 reads ANQGSEA. This CDR3 is built from 16 residues. CDR3 region: CSVEPSPTGAGNTIYF. The CDR3 nucleotides are TGCAGCGTTGAACCGAGTCCGACAGGGGCTGGAAACACCATATATTTT. The full variable domain, in which reference TRBV29-1 and TRBJ1-3 provide the parts outside the CDR3, is SAVISQKPSRDICQRGTSLTIQCQVDSQVTMMFWYRQQPGQSLTLIATANQGSEATYESGFVIDKFPISRPNLTFSTLTVSNMSPEDSSIYLCSVEPSPTGAGNTIYFGEGSWLTVV.

This chain uses TRBV9 with TRBJ1-2, with 8 bases matching TRBD1. With 4 bases clipped from V and 5 bases from J, the junction kept 16 bases outside the gene matches. Germline CDR1 reads SGDLS; CDR2 reads YYNGEE. This CDR3 has 17 amino acids. The CDR3 is CASSPQGALQLSYGYTF. The CDR3 DNA reads as TGTGCCAGCAGCCCCCAGGGGGCCCTGCAGCTTTCTTATGGCTACACCTTC.

The chain combines TRBV11-2 with TRBJ1-4; D possibly corresponds to TRBD1 (5 bases). The CDR3 has 16 amino acids. The V gene lost 5 bases and the J gene lost 2 bases, with 15 bases spanning the gap. Germline V gene sequence: CDR1 SGHAT, CDR2 FQNNGV. CDR3: CASSPKRGSTNEKLFF. Here the CDR3 DNA reads TGTGCCAGCAGCCCCAAAAGGGGTTCGACTAATGAAAAACTGTTTTTT.

The V call is TRBV27, the J call TRBJ2-1; 9 bases are shared with TRBD2. CDR1 and CDR2 from the germline V gene are MNHEY and SMNVEV (reference sequence). The CDR3 extends over 16 amino acids. Trimming took 1 base from V and 6 from J; bases not matched to a gene: 7. The CDR3 DNA sequence: TGTGCCAGCAGTTTATTCTTGGCGGGAGGGGTCAATGAGCAGTTCTTC. Its protein product is CASSLFLAGGVNEQFF.

Only one count was recorded for this clone. The chain combines TRBV20-1 with TRBJ2-7; D is unresolved. Per germline, CDR1 DFQATT and CDR2 SNEGSKA (reference sequence). CDR3 length: 15 amino acids. Trimming left V 3 bases short and J 5 bases short, with 20 bases between. CDR3 loop: CSASGLGGNVDEQYF. CDR3 sequence (DNA): TGCAGTGCTAGTGGGCTAGGCGGCAACGTGGACGAGCAGTACTTC.

The chain joins TRBV2 to TRBJ1-4, with D unclear. Germline V CDR1 and CDR2: SNHLY, FYNNEI. Trimming pared 0 bases from V and 3 bases from J, leaving 8 bases between. This CDR3 is built from 15 residues. Here the CDR3 DNA reads TGTGCCAGCAGTGAAGCGGTGAGGGCTAATGAAAAACTGTTTTTT. This gives the protein CASSEAVRANEKLFF.

The chain employs TRBV19 and TRBJ2-7, with D perhaps matching TRBD2 (6 bases). The germline CDR1 and CDR2 sequences are LNHDA and SQIVND (reference sequence). The CDR3 sequence is 18 residues long. Trimming stripped 5 bases from V and 2 bases from J, with 25 bases between. CDR3 region: CASSPLISRDSSTYEQYF. In DNA form, the CDR3 reads TGTGCCAGTAGTCCCCTAATTAGCCGGGACTCATCGACCTACGAGCAGTACTTC.

V and J are TRBV24-1 and TRBJ2-3; 11 nucleotides match TRBD1. Germline V gene sequence: CDR1 KGHDR, CDR2 SFDVKD. CDR3 length: 13 residues. In DNA, the CDR3 is TGTGCGTCCGGGACAGGGGGGACAGATACGCAGTATTTT. Translation gives CASGTGGTDTQYF.

This clone has only one observation. The CDR3: CASSAPGGDYEQYF. The CDR3 bases are TGTGCCAGCAGCGCCCCCGGGGGGGACTACGAGCAGTACTTC. The chain recombines TRBV9 with TRBJ2-7; 8 positions agree with TRBD2. The V and J ends lost 3 bases and 3 bases, in that order; junction bases with no gene match: 5. The CDR3 extends over 14 amino acids. The V gene's germline CDR1 is SGDLS and CDR2 YYNGEE. The complete variable domain, with remaining parts taken from reference TRBV9 and TRBJ2-7, reads DSGVTQTPKHLITATGQRVTLRCSPRSGDLSVYWYQQSLDQGLQFLIQYYNGEERAKGNILERFSAQQFPDLHSELNLSSLELGDSALYFCASSAPGGDYEQYFGPGTRLTVT.

This rearrangement joins TRBV2 to TRBJ2-2, with D maybe TRBD1 (6 bases). Germline V gene sequence: CDR1 SNHLY, CDR2 FYNNEI. The CDR3 contains 15 residues. V was shortened by 0 bases and J by 7 bases, with 12 bases between the two germline ends. The CDR3 DNA reads as TGTGCCAGCAGTGAAGCAGGGGCAGGGGTCGGGGAGCTGTTTTTT. The encoded protein is CASSEAGAGVGELFF. The complete variable domain, with remaining parts taken from reference TRBV2 and TRBJ2-2, reads EPEVTQTPSHQVTQMGQEVILRCVPISNHLYFYWYRQILGQKVEFLVSFYNNEISEKSEIFDDQFSVERPDGSNFTLKIRSTKLEDSAMYFCASSEAGAGVGELFFGEGSRLTVL.

The chain joins TRBV5-1 to TRBJ2-3; D perhaps matches TRBD2 (5 bases). V was shortened by 4 bases and J by 7 bases, with 25 bases between the two germline ends. Germline CDR1 is SGHRS and CDR2 is YFSETQ. CDR3 size: 17 residues. The CDR3 bases are TGCGCCAGCAGCCCTGGGAATGTGGGGAGAGATCTAAATACGCAGTATTTT. Its protein product is CASSPGNVGRDLNTQYF.

This clone was picked up one time. V is TRBV28 and J is TRBJ1-5, with 7 bases that match TRBD1. The CDR3 consists of 13 residues. Per the germline V gene, CDR1 is MDHEN and CDR2 is SYDVKM. The V and J ends lost 6 bases and 6 bases, in that order; junction bases with no gene match: 5. CDR3 sequence (DNA): TGTGCCAGCAGACAGGGGTCTAGTCAGCCCCAGCATTTT. Protein product: CASRQGSSQPQHF.

The V and J genes are TRBV20-1 and TRBJ2-1; TRBD2 matches at 10 bases. Germline-derived CDR1 and CDR2 are DFQATT and SNEGSKA (reference sequence). The V and J ends lost 3 bases and 6 bases, in that order; junction bases with no gene match: 8. This CDR3 spans 15 amino acids. The CDR3 DNA follows: TGCAGTGCTAGTATCCGGCTAGCGGGAGTCAATGAGCAGTTCTTC. Its protein is CSASIRLAGVNEQFF.

The rearrangement joins TRBV9 to TRBJ1-4, with 9 bases identical to TRBD1. The germline V gene encodes CDR1 SGDLS and CDR2 YYNGEE. The CDR3 contains 14 residues. Trimming removed 2 bases from V and 7 bases from J; junction bases left unmatched: 3. As DNA, the CDR3 is TGTGCCAGCAGCGTGGACAGGGGCCCTGAAAAACTGTTTTTT. It specifies CASSVDRGPEKLFF.

This clone was counted a single time. The chain combines TRBV7-8 with TRBJ2-7, with D perhaps TRBD2 (6 bases). Germline values: CDR1 SGHVS, CDR2 FQNEAQ. This CDR3 region has 15 residues. Deletions cut 3 bases from V and 2 bases from J, with 14 bases between. Written as DNA, the CDR3 is TGTGCCAGCAGCTTGCGGGCGACGGGGGCCTACGAGCAGTACTTC. As protein: CASSLRATGAYEQYF.

This chain joins TRBV28 and TRBJ2-4, with unresolved D. V was cut by 5 bases and J by 1 base, with 15 bases left in between. The CDR3 spans 16 residues. Germline CDR1 is MDHEN and CDR2 is SYDVKM. The CDR3 DNA is TGTGCCAGCAGTCCTCCTTGGGCCTCGGCCAAAAACATTCAGTACTTC. Translating it yields CASSPPWASAKNIQYF.

This chain connects TRBV5-1 to TRBJ2-1; 9 nucleotides align to TRBD2. V lost 1 base to trimming and J lost 14 bases; unmatched junction nucleotides: 13. In germline, CDR1 is SGHRS, CDR2 YFSETQ. This CDR3 is 15 amino acids long. The DNA of the CDR3 is TGCGCCAGCAGCTTGATCCAGGGAGAGCGGGAGGCTAAGTTCTTC. This codes for CASSLIQGEREAKFF.

This clone was observed a few times. The chain combines TRBV10-2 with TRBJ2-5; D call uncertain. The CDR3 runs 13 residues. V was clipped by 2 bases and J by 2 bases, with 6 bases between them. Germline loops: CDR1 WSHSY, CDR2 SAAADI. The CDR3 here is CASSEHRQETQYF. Here the CDR3 DNA reads TGCGCCAGCAGTGAGCACAGACAAGAGACCCAGTACTTC.

This clone was recorded a few times. V gene TRBV7-2 combines with J gene TRBJ1-1; no firm D call. The V end was cut by 1 base, the J end by 0 bases, with 12 bases between. This CDR3 has 16 amino acids. Per the germline V gene, CDR1 is SGHTA and CDR2 is FQGNSA. The CDR3 DNA is TGTGCCAGCAGCTTAGGGAGGGCGCAGATGAACACTGAAGCTTTCTTT. It codes for CASSLGRAQMNTEAFF.

V is TRBV6-1 and J is TRBJ1-6, with D perhaps matching TRBD1 (6 bases). The V end lost 2 bases, the J end lost 9 bases, and 23 bases lay between the germline ends. The CDR3 has 18 amino acids. Germline values: CDR1 MNHNS, CDR2 SASEGT. CDR3 amino acids: CASSELPPWPQGFSPLHF. In DNA, the CDR3 is TGTGCCAGCAGTGAACTCCCTCCTTGGCCTCAGGGGTTTTCACCCCTCCACTTT.

The chain combines TRBV6-2 or TRBV6-3 with TRBJ2-5; possible D gene TRBD1, 5 bases. Germline CDR1 is MNHEY and CDR2 is SVGEGT. The CDR3 covers 12 residues. V lost 5 bases, J lost 7 bases, and 11 bases lay in between. CDR3 bases: TGTGCCAGCAGTCCCTCCCAGGGGACCCAGTACTTC. Its translation is CASSPSQGTQYF.

The genes are TRBV24-1 and TRBJ2-7; TRBD1 might be the D (5 bases). The V gene's germline CDR1 is KGHDR and CDR2 SFDVKD. V lost 5 bases, J lost 2 bases, and 12 bases lay in between. This CDR3 region has 14 residues. CDR3 DNA: TGTGCCACCAGTGCGCCAGGGAAACCCTACGAGCAGTACTTC. Amino acids: CATSAPGKPYEQYF.

In the case of this clone: Other DNA sequences from this sample encode an identical CDR3 as well. The rearrangement joins TRBV29-1 to TRBJ2-7; TRBD1 aligns across 8 bases. This CDR3 has 12 amino acids. J gave up 2 bases and V 4 bases, and 1 base lay outside the gene matches. The V gene's germline CDR1 is SQVTM and CDR2 ANQGSEA. CDR3 region: CSVGTGTYEQYF. The CDR3 region has the DNA TGCAGCGTTGGGACAGGGACCTACGAGCAGTACTTC.

The V gene is TRBV5-4, the J gene TRBJ1-1; a weak D match, TRBD1 (5 bases). CDR1 is SGHNT and CDR2 is YYREEE in the germline V gene (reference sequence). The V end was cut by 3 bases, the J end by 4 bases, with 16 bases between. CDR3 length: 15 residues. CDR3 residues: CASSWGGDVRTEAFF. The DNA of the CDR3 is TGTGCCAGCAGCTGGGGAGGGGATGTGCGCACTGAAGCTTTCTTT.

The chain combines TRBV24-1 with TRBJ2-1; D remains unclear. The CDR3 is 16 residues long. Germline-derived CDR1 and CDR2 are KGHDR and SFDVKD. V shed 4 bases and J shed 5 bases, with 17 bases lying between them. The CDR3 protein is CATSDPNYKSNNEQFF. The CDR3 DNA reads TGTGCCACCAGTGACCCTAACTATAAGTCAAACAATGAGCAGTTCTTC.

V and J are TRBV7-9 and TRBJ2-3, with 8 nucleotides matching TRBD1. The J segment lost 4 bases and the V segment lost 6 bases, leaving 9 bases of the junction unmatched. The germline CDR1 and CDR2 sequences are SEHNR and FQNEAQ (reference sequence). The CDR3 consists of 15 residues. The CDR3 is CASSPRGRGADTQYF. The CDR3 nucleotides read TGTGCCAGCAGTCCCAGGGGGCGCGGGGCAGATACGCAGTATTTT.

The chain employs TRBV9 and TRBJ2-2, with a tentative D call TRBD2 (6 bases). The CDR3 runs 17 residues. CDR1 SGDLS and CDR2 YYNGEE come from the germline V gene. V was trimmed by 1 base and J by 6 bases, leaving 19 bases between them. The chain's CDR3 is CASSVQAGSGSAGELFF. CDR3 DNA sequence: TGTGCCAGCAGCGTACAGGCGGGCAGCGGGTCCGCCGGGGAGCTGTTTTTT.

In its sample, this clone was seen once. The chain carries TRBV6-5 and TRBJ1-2; D uncertain. Germline assignment: CDR1 MNHEY and CDR2 SVGAGI. V lost 2 bases, J lost 6 bases, and 10 bases lay in between. The CDR3 is made up of 13 amino acids. The CDR3 region is CASSYNRVDGYTF. In nucleotides, the CDR3 is TGTGCCAGCAGTTACAATCGGGTCGATGGCTACACCTTC.

This sequence joins TRBV9 and TRBJ2-1; D gene ambiguous. V lost 3 bases to trimming and J lost 0 bases, with 16 bases between them. Per germline, CDR1 SGDLS and CDR2 YYNGEE. The CDR3 consists of 17 residues. CDR3 coding DNA: TGTGCCAGCAGCGCAACTTACAGAGTGAGCTCCTACAATGAGCAGTTCTTC. Translated: CASSATYRVSSYNEQFF. Using reference TRBV9 and TRBJ2-1 for the parts outside the CDR3, the full variable domain is DSGVTQTPKHLITATGQRVTLRCSPRSGDLSVYWYQQSLDQGLQFLIQYYNGEERAKGNILERFSAQQFPDLHSELNLSSLELGDSALYFCASSATYRVSSYNEQFFGPGTRLTVL.

The chain is built from TRBV12-3 or TRBV12-4 and TRBJ1-1, with D maybe TRBD1 (5 bases). V dropped 6 bases and J dropped 8 bases, with 10 bases sitting between them. CDR3 length: 11 amino acids. Here the CDR3 DNA reads TGTGCCAGCAGCTTTGCAGGGGAAGCTTTCTTT. Its translation is CASSFAGEAFF.

This sequence joins TRBV28 and TRBJ1-3; perhaps TRBD1 as D (5 bases). The V and J ends lost 3 bases and 0 bases respectively, with 9 bases between them. CDR3 size: 15 residues. In germline, CDR1 is MDHEN, CDR2 SYDVKM. The CDR3 DNA sequence: TGTGCCAGCAGTTTCCGGGACTTCTCTGGAAACACCATATATTTT. Its translation is CASSFRDFSGNTIYF.